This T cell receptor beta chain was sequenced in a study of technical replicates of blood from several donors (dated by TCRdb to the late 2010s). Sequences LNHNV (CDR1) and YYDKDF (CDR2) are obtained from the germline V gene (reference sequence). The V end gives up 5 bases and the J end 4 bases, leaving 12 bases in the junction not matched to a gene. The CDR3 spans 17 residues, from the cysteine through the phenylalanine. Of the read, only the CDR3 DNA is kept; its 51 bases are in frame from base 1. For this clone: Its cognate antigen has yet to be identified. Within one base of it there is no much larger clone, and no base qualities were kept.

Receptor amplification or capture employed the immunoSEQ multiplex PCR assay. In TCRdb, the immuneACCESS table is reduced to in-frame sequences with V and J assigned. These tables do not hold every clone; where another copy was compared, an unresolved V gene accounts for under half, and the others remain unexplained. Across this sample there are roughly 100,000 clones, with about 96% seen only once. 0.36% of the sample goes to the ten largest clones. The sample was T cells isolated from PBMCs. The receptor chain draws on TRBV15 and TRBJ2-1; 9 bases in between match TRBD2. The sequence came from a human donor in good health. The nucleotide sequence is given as TGTGCCACCAGCCGAAAGACCAGCGGGAGGTTATACAATGAGCAGTTCTTC. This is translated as CATSRKTSGRLYNEQFF.